The source of this T cell receptor (beta chain) is a study of CD8 T cells in ankylosing spondylitis. Findings of the study overall: Earlier literature documents some of the motif variants in reactive arthritis synovial fluid and blood. Disease-linked clones were reportedly significantly enriched in matched ankylosing spondylitis synovial fluid. There was a TCR beta motif, made of eight highly homologous variants, that appeared characteristic of ankylosing spondylitis blood.

The CDR3 loop spans 17 amino acids. Germline V gives CDR1 SGHRS, CDR2 YFSETQ. V shed 4 bases and J shed 0 bases, with 17 bases lying between them. TCRdb re-called the 5' RACE reads through MiXCR, storing one row per CDR3 protein. This table has under 150,000 distinct CDR3 sequences, approximately 10% appearing once. This clonotype was seen at least ten times. Its antigen remains unidentified. The TCR was taken from a male donor with ankylosing spondylitis or in good health (not recorded which). Sequencing was carried out using blood, either unsorted or a sorted T cell fraction (not recorded which). The chain recombines TRBV5-1 with TRBJ2-1, with D perhaps assigned TRBD1 or TRBD2 (5 bases each). The CDR3 DNA reads TGCGCCAGCAGCAACCGGGGCCTAAGCCCCTCCTACAATGAGCAGTTCTTC. Amino acid sequence: CASSNRGLSPSYNEQFF.